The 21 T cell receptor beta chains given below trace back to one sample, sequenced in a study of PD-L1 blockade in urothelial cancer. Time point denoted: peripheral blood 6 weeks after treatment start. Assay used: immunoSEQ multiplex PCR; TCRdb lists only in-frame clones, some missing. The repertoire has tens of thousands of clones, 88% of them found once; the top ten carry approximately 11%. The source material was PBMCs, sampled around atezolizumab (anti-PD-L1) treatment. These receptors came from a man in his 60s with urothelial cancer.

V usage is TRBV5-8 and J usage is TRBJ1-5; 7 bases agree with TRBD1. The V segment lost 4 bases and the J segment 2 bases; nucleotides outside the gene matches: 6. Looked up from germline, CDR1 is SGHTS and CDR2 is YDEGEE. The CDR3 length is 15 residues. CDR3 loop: CASSHGTAGNQPQHF. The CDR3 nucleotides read TGTGCCAGCAGCCACGGGACAGCCGGCAATCAGCCCCAGCATTTT.

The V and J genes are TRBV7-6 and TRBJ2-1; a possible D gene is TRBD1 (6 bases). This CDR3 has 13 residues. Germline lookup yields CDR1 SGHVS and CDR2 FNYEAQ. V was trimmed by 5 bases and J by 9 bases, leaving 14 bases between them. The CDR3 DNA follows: TGTGCCAGCAGCGTTCGGTGGGGGCTTGAGCAGTTCTTC. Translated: CASSVRWGLEQFF.

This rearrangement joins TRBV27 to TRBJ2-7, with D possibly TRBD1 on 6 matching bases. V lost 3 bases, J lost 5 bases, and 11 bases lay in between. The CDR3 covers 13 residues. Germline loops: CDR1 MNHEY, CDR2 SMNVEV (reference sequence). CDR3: CASSFTGLDEQYF. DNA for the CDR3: TGTGCCAGCAGTTTTACAGGGTTAGACGAGCAGTACTTC.

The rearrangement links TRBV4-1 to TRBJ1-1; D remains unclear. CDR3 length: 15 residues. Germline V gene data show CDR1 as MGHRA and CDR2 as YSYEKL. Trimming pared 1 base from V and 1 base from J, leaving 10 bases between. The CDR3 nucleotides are TGCGCCAGCAGCCAAGTAACCCACAGGAACACTGAAGCTTTCTTT. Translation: CASSQVTHRNTEAFF.

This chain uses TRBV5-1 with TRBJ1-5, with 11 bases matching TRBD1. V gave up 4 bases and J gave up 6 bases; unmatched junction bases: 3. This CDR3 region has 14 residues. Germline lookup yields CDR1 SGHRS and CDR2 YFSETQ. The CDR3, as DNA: TGCGCCAGCAGCACCGGGACAGGGGGTCAGCCCCAGCATTTT. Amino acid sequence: CASSTGTGGQPQHF.

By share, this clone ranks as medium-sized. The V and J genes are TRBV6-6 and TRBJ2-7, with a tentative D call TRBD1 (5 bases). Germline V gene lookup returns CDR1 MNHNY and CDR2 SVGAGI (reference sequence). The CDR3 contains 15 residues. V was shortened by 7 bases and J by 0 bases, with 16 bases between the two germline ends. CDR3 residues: CASNQGHTSSYEQYF. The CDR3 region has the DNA TGTGCCAGCAACCAGGGTCATACGAGCTCCTACGAGCAGTACTTC.

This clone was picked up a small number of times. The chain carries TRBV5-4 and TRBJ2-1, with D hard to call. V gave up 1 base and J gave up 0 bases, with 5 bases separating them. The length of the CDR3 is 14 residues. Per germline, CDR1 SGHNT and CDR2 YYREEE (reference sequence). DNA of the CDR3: TGTGCCAGCAGCTTGACTGGCTCCTACAATGAGCAGTTCTTC. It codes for CASSLTGSYNEQFF. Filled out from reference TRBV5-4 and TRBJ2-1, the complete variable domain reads ETGVTQSPTHLIKTRGQQVTLRCSSQSGHNTVSWYQQALGQGPQFIFQYYREEENGRGNFPPRFSGLQFPNYSSELNVNALELDDSALYLCASSLTGSYNEQFFGPGTRLTVL.

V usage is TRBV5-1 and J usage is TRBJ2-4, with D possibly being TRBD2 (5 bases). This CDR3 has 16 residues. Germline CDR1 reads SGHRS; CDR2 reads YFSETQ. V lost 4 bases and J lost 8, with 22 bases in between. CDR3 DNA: TGCGCCAGCAGCCCTACCCCACTAGGGTATAGCGACATTCAGTACTTC. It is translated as CASSPTPLGYSDIQYF.

CDR3 sequence reads: CATGKGQVGVQPQHF. CDR3 nucleotide sequence: TGTGCCACCGGGAAGGGACAGGTGGGTGTTCAGCCCCAGCATTTT. The chain is built from TRBV15 and TRBJ1-5; 8 bases match TRBD1. The CDR3 spans 15 residues. Germline V gene lookup returns CDR1 LNHNV and CDR2 YYDKDF (reference sequence). V dropped 8 bases and J dropped 6; count of bases not matched to a gene: 12.

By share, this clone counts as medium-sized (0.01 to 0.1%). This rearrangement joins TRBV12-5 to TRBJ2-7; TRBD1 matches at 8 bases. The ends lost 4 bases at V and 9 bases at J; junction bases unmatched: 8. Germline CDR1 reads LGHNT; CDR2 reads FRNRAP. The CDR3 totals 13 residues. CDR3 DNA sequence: TGTGCTAGTGGTTCCAGCGGACAGGGCAGGCAGTACTTC. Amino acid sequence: CASGSSGQGRQYF.

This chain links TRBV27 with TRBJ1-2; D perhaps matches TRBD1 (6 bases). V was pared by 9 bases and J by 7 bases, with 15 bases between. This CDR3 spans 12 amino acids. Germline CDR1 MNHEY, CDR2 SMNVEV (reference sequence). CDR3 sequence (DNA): TGTGCCAGGTCTACAGGGTTTTTTGGCTACACCTTC. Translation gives CARSTGFFGYTF.

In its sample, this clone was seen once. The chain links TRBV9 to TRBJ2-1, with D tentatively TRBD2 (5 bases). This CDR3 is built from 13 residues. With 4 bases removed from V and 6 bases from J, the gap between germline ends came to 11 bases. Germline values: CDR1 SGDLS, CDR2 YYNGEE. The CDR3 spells CASSSRTGNEQFF. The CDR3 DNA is TGTGCCAGCAGCTCGAGGACTGGCAATGAGCAGTTCTTC.

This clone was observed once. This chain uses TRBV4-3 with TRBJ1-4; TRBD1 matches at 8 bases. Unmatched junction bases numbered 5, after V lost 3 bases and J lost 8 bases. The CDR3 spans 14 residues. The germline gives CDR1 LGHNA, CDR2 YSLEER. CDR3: CASSQAGGQEKLFF. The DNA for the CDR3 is TGCGCCAGCAGCCAGGCAGGGGGCCAGGAAAAACTGTTTTTT.

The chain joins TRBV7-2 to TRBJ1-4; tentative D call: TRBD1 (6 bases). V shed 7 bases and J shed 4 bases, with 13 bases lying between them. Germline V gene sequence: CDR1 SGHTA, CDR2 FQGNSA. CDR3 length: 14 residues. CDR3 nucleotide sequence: TGTGCCAGCACCCCGGGGACACGTAATGAAAAACTGTTTTTT. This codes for CASTPGTRNEKLFF.

The CDR3 sequence is CASSVGLVRGGGYTF. For the CDR3, the DNA is TGTGCCAGCAGCGTAGGACTCGTCCGGGGAGGAGGCTACACCTTC. The chain is built from TRBV9 and TRBJ1-2, with unresolved D. Germline loops: CDR1 SGDLS, CDR2 YYNGEE. Deletions cut 0 bases from V and 8 bases from J, with 17 bases between. The CDR3 runs 15 residues.

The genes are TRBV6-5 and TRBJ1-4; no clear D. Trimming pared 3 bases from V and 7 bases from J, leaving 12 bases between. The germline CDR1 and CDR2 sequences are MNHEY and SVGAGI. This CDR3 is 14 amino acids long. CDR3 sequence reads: CASSYGQEGEKLFF. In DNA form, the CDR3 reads TGTGCCAGCAGTTATGGGCAGGAGGGTGAAAAACTGTTTTTT.

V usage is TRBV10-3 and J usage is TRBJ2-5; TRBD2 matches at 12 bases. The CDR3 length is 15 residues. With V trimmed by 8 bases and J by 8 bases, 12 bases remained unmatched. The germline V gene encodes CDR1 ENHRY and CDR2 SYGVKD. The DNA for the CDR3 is TGTGCCATCGCCCGGACTAGCGGGGATACTCAAACCCAGTACTTC. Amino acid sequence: CAIARTSGDTQTQYF.

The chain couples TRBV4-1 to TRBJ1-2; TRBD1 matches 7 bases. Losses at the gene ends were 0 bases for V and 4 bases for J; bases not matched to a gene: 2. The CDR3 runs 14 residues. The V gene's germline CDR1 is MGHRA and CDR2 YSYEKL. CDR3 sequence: CASSQDRGFYGYTF. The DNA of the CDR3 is TGCGCCAGCAGCCAAGACAGGGGGTTCTATGGCTACACCTTC.

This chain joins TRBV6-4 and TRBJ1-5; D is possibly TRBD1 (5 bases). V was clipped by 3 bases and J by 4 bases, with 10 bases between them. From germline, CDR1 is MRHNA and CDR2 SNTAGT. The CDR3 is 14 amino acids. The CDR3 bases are TGTGCCAGCAGTGAAGGTCCAGGGAATCAGCCCCAGCATTTT. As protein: CASSEGPGNQPQHF.

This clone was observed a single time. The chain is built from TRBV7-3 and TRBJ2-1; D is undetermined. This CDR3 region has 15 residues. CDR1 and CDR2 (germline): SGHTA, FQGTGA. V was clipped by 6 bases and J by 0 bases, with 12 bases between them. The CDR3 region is CASSLDRSSYNEQFF. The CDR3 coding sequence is TGTGCCAGCAGTCTCGATCGGAGCTCCTACAATGAGCAGTTCTTC.

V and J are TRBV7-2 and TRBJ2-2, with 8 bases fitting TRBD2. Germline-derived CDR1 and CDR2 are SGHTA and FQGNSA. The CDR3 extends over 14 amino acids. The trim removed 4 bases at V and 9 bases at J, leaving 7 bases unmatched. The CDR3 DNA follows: TGTGCCAGCAGCTCGCTAGCGGGTCGTAGGGAGCTGTTTTTT. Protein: CASSSLAGRRELFF.